This T cell receptor (beta chain) was captured in a study of T cell responses to AZD1222 COVID-19 vaccine. Notes on the study in general: Spike-specific TCR repertoires showed rising breadth and depth after two AZD1222 doses. Spike was spanned by vaccine-associated CD4 TCRs, which were dominant at 160-218 and 743-854.

For this clone: The antigen remains undetermined.

Trimming removed 4 bases at V and 4 bases at J, with 14 bases between. The length of the CDR3 is 15 residues. The germline gives CDR1 MDHEN, CDR2 SYDVKM. TCRdb's copy holds only in-frame clones and misses some; the assay was immunoSEQ multiplex PCR. The table lists more than 150,000 clones, 90% of them singletons. The TCR originated in an adult in good health. Material: peripheral blood, obtained on day 0 of AZD1222 vaccination. The chain carries TRBV28 and TRBJ2-1; D may be TRBD1 or TRBD2 (7 bases each). Written as DNA, the CDR3 is TGTGCCAGCAGTTCAGGGGGGGCTAGATACAATGAGCAGTTCTTC. Protein sequence: CASSSGGARYNEQFF.